The present entry profiles one T cell receptor beta chain with its context. Its antigen is not known. This entry belongs to a study of T-cell reconstitution after alpha-beta-depleted transplantation in children. Germline V gives CDR1 MDHEN, CDR2 SYDVKM. The CDR3 consists of 16 residues. Trimming removed 6 bases at V and 2 bases at J, with 19 bases between. Study-wide findings and caveats: T-cell counts and diversity at one year post-transplant came mainly from newly produced T cells. Elevated TCRbeta diversity at day 60 was traced, in some patients, to surviving recipient T cells and thymic progenitors.

It was with unique molecular identifiers that the TCRbeta library was prepared. TCRdb itself ran the PCR reads through MiXCR, one entry per CDR3 protein. The repertoire holds about 900,000 distinct CDR3 sequences, with 25% to 30% as singletons. The receptor was isolated from a boy younger than two who had a stem cell transplant for SCID, so the T cells may come from the graft donor. Sequencing was performed on PBMCs, mostly from graft donor cells, taken 360 days after TCRalphabeta/CD19-depleted stem cell transplant. This chain connects TRBV28 to TRBJ2-5, with D perhaps TRBD1 (6 bases). CDR3 protein: CASSWWAGAFQETQYF. CDR3 nucleotides: TGTGCCAGCAGCTGGTGGGCAGGGGCGTTTCAAGAGACCCAGTACTTC. The full variable domain, its missing parts supplied by reference TRBV28 and TRBJ2-5, is DVKVTQSSRYLVKRTGEKVFLECVQDMDHENMFWYRQDPGLGLRLIYFSYDVKMKEKGDIPEGYSVSREKKERFSLILESASTNQTSMYLCASSWWAGAFQETQYFGPGTRLLVL.